This TCR beta chain was identified in a study of shared clonotypes between healthy human individuals. Study-level results: Memory subsets generally showed lower estimated richness than naive subsets.

V shed 10 bases and J 4 bases; nucleotides not matched to a gene: 8. This CDR3 has 13 amino acids. Per the germline V gene, CDR1 is MRHNA and CDR2 is SNTAGT. A note on this clone: The target antigen is unknown.

The protocol was immunoSEQ multiplex PCR, while the TCRdb copy is restricted to in-frame clones and leaves out a portion. Seen here are a few million clones, roughly nine tenths observed once, and the top ten hold under 0.15%. The receptor was isolated from a man aged 18 to 30 in good health. Sequenced: naive CD4+ T cells sorted from blood. The subset here: CD45RA+ positively selected. The rearrangement uses TRBV6-4 and TRBJ2-7; 9 nucleotides agree with TRBD1. CDR3 DNA: TGTGCCATCAAGGGACAGGGTGAGTACGAGCAGTACTTC. Translated: CAIKGQGEYEQYF.